This record covers a single T cell receptor beta chain. Which antigen it targets is not known. It has no much larger one-base neighbor in the sample; base qualities were not kept. Per the publication, the treatment or condition label means: live attenuated yellow fever vaccine strain. A standard Ficoll-Paque protocol was used to isolate PBMCs from peripheral blood. Dynabeads CD4 and CD8 positive selection kits were used to isolate the CD4 and CD8 T-cell fractions. RNA was extracted with TriZol from bulk PBMCs, CD4 and CD8 fractions, and dextramer-positive and dextramer-negative fractions. Instrument used: Illumina NovaSeq 6000. TCR cDNA was synthesized by 5'RACE template switching, which introduced a universal primer site and unique molecular identifiers. cDNA synthesis was primed from both the TCR alpha and TCR beta constant segments. Library amplification used two PCR steps, and the second PCR step added sample barcodes and sequencing adapters. Libraries were sequenced on Illumina HiSeq 2500 (2x100 bp) or NovaSeq (2x150 bp). The authors processed their data as follows. Reads were demultiplexed and collapsed into UMI consensus sequences with MIGEC, and V(D)J alignment was performed with MiXCR. Vaccine-responding clonotypes were identified with edgeR using replicate PBMC samples, with FDR below 0.01 and a log2 fold change above 5 up to day 15 being required. Each bulk clonotype was labeled CD4 or CD8 based on which sequenced repertoire, CD4 or CD8, contained the clonotype at higher abundance. TCRdb handled the public reads itself, with Q25 trimming in fastp and clone calling in MiXCR, and kept productive beta chains. Each CDR3 protein appears once, grouped with its most common genes and DNA. V and J calls and clone size were set by TCRdb, not the authors. The table for this sample lists hundreds of thousands of distinct CDR3 sequences; 7.5% to 9% of them were counted only once. The ten most abundant clones make up 3% to 4% of the sample.

The data derive from a study of T cells after yellow fever vaccination (dated 2019 in TCRdb). The study in broad terms: The SMART-Seq v4 Ultra Low Input RNA kit was used to prepare libraries from fractions with low cell numbers. To follow T-cell clones before and after both primary and booster YFV17D yellow fever vaccination, bulk TCR alpha and beta repertoires underwent longitudinal sequencing. The cohort comprised two healthy male donors, one aged 18 to 30 and one aged 30 to 40 years. Blood was collected at multiple timepoints before and after primary and secondary immunization, and bulk PBMC replicates and cell subsets were isolated.

From the germline V gene (reference sequence), CDR1 is SGHNT and CDR2 is YYREEE. Taken from cysteine to phenylalanine, the CDR3 has 15 residues. The DNA shown is the 45-base CDR3, in frame from base 1. Relative to germline, V is missing 4 bases and J is missing 2 bases, with 4 bases of the junction outside any gene match. Study-level results and caveats: Because only two donors were included in the study, the extent to which the findings can be generalized is limited. A small fraction of clonotypes showed up in both the CD4 and CD8 compartments, probably as a result of convergent recombination. The secondary T-cell response was weaker than the primary response but faster, peaking on day 5 instead of day 15. After the booster, most clones that had expanded after primary vaccination were detected again (around 96% of CD4 and around nine tenths of CD8), suggesting broad maintenance of memory. FACS-sorted repertoires could contain abundant contaminating clonotypes from the bulk population, so computational filtering was required.

The V gene is TRBV5-4 and the J gene is TRBJ2-1, with TRBD1 identical over 9 junction bases. This receptor was identified in a man aged 18 to 29 who received the YFV17D yellow fever vaccine. Sequencing was performed on CD4+ T cells sorted from PBMCs, taken 5 days after the yellow fever booster vaccination. The nucleotides read TGTGCCAGCAGCGCCGGGACAGGGACCTACAATGAGCAGTTCTTC. Translated, this gives CASSAGTGTYNEQFF.